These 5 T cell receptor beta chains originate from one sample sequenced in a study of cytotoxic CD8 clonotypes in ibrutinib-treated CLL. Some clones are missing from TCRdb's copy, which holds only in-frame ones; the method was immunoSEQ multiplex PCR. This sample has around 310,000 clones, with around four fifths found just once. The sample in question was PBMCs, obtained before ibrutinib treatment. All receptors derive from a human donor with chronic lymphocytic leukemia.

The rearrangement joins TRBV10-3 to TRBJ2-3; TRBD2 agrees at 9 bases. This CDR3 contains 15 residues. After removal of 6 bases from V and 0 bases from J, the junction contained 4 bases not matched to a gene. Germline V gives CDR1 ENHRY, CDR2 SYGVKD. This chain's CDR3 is CAISIAGESTDTQYF. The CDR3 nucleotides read TGTGCCATCAGCATAGCGGGAGAAAGCACAGATACGCAGTATTTT.

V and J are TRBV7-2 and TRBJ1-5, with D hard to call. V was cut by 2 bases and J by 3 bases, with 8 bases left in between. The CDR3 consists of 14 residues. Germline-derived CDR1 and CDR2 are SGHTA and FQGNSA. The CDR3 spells CASSLLVANQPQHF. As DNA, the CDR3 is TGTGCCAGCAGCTTATTAGTTGCCAATCAGCCCCAGCATTTT.

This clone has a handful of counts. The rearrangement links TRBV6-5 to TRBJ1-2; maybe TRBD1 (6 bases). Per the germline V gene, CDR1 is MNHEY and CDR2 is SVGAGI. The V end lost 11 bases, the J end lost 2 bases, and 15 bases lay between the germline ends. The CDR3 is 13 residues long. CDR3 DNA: TGTGCCTCCAGGGGAGGGCTGAACTATGGCTACACCTTC. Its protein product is CASRGGLNYGYTF.

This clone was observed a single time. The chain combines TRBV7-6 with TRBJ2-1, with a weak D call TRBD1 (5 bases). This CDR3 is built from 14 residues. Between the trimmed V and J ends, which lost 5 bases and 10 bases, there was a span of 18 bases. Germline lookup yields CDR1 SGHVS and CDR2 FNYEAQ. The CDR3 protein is CASSADTTSREQFF. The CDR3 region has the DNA TGTGCCAGCAGCGCGGACACGACGTCCCGGGAGCAGTTCTTC.

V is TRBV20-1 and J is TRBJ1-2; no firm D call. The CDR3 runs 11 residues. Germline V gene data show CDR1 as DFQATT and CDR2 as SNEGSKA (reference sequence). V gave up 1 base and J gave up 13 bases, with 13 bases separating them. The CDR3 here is CSARVSTRATF. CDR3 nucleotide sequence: TGCAGTGCTAGAGTTTCGACCCGAGCCACCTTC.